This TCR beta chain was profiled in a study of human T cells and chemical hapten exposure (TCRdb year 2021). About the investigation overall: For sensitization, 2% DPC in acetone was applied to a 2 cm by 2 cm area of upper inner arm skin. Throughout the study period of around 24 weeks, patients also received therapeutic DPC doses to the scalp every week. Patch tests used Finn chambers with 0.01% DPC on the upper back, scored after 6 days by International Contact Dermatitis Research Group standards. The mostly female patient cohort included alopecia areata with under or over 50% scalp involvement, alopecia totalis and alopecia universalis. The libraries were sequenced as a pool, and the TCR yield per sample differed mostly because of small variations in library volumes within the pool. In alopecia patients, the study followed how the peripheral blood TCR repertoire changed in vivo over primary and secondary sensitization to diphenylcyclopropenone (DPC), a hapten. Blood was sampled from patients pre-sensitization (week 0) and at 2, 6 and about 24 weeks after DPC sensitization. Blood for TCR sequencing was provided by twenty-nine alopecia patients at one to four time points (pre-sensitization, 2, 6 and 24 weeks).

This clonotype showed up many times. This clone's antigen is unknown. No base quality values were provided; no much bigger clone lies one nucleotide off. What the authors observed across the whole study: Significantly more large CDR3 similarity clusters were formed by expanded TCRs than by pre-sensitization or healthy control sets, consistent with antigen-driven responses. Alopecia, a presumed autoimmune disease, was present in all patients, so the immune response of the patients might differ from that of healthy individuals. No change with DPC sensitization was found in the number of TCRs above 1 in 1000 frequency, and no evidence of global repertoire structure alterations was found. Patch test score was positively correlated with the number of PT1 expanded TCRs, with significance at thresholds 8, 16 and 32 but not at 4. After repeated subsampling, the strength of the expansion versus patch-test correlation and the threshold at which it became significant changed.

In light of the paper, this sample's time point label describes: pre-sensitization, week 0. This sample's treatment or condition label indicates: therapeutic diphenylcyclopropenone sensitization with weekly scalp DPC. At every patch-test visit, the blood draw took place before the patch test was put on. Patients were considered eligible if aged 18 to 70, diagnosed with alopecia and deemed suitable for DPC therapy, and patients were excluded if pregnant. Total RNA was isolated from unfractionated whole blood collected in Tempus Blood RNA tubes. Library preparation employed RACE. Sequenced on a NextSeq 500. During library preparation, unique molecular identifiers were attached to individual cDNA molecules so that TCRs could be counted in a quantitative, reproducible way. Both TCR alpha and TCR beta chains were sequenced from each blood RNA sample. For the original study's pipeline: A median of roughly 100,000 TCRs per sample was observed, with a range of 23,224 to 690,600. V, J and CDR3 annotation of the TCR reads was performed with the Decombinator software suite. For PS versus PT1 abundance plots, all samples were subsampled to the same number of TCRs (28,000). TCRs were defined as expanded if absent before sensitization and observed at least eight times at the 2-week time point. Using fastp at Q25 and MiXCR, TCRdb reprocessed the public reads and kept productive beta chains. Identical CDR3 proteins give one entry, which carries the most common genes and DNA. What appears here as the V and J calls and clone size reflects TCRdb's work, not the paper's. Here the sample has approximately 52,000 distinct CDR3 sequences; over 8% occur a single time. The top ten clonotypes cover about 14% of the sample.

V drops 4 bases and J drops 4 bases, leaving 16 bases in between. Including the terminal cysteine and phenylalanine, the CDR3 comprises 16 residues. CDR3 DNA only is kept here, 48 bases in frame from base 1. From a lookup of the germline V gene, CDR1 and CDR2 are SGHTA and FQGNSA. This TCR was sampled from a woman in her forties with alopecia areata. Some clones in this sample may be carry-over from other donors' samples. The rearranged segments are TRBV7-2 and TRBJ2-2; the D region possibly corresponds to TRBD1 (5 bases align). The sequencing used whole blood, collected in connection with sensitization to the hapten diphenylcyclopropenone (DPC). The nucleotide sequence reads TGTGCCAGCAGCTCCCCCCCCGGACATCGCACCGGGGAGCTGTTTTTT. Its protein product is CASSSPPGHRTGELFF.